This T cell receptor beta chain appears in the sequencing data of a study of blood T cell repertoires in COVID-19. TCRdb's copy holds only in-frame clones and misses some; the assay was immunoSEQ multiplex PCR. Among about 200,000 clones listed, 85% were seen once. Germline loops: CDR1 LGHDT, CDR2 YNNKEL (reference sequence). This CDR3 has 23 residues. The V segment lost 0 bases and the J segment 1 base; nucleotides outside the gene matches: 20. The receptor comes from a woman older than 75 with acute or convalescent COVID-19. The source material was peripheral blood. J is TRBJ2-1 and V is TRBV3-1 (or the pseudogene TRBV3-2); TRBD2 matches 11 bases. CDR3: CASSQDQTRVAGGPLRSYNEQFF. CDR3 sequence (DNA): TGTGCCAGCAGCCAAGATCAGACTCGGGTAGCGGGAGGGCCGTTGAGGTCCTACAATGAGCAGTTCTTC.